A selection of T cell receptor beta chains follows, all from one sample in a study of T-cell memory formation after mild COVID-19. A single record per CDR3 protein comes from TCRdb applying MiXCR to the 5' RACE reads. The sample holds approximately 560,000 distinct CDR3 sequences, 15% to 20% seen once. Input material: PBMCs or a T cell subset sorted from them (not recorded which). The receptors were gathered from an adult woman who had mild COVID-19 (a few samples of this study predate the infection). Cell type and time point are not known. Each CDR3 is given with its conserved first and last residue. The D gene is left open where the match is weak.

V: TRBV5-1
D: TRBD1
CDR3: CASTQAGGASTEAFF

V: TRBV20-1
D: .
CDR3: CSASARVETQYF

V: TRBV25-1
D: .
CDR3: CASSEFGVPFYGYTF

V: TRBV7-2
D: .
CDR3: CASSLSAAGNEQFF

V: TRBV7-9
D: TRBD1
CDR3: CASNPIEGASGYTF

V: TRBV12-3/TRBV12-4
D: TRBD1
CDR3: CASSLGGQGASEQYF

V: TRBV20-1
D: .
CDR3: CSARGGVDGSNYGYTF

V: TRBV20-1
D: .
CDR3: CSARDPAPADTQYF

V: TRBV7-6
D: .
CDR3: CASSLTRMGSNTEAFF

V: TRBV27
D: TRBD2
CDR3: CASSKISGRAIYNEQFF

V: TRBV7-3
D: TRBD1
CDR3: CASSRQGAAEQYF